This T cell receptor (beta chain) comes out of a study of cytomegalovirus exposure and HLA in healthy donors. In nominal health when sampled, donors likely had unrecorded immune exposures nonetheless. CDR1 and CDR2 (germline): SGHRS, YFSETQ. The V and J ends lost 4 bases and 10 bases, in that order; junction bases with no gene match: 12. This CDR3 comprises 14 residues. PCR primers comprised 60 Vbeta and 13 Jbeta primers. Study processing details: Unique TCR beta chains numbered approximately 80 million in a later analysis, with about 9.9 million shared. This table comes from immunoSEQ multiplex PCR, and its TCRdb copy is limited to in-frame clones, with some not included. That table is the source of V, J and clone size, and D and trimming were worked out from the DNA. The profile shows about 120,000 clones, 65% to 80% of them singletons.

The sequencing input was PBMCs. The chain has TRBV5-1 and TRBJ1-2, with 8 bases fitting TRBD1. This clonotype originated in a man aged 60-69 years in good health and CMV-seropositive. Here the CDR3 reads CASSLSQGAVVYTF. The CDR3 DNA reads TGCGCCAGCAGCCTGAGCCAGGGGGCTGTTGTCTACACCTTC. The full variable domain, rest sourced from reference TRBV5-1 and TRBJ1-2, is KAGVTQTPRYLIKTRGQQVTLSCSPISGHRSVSWYQQTPGQGLQFLFEYFSETQRNKGNFPGRFSGRQFSNSRSEMNVSTLELGDSALYLCASSLSQGAVVYTFGSGTRLTVV.